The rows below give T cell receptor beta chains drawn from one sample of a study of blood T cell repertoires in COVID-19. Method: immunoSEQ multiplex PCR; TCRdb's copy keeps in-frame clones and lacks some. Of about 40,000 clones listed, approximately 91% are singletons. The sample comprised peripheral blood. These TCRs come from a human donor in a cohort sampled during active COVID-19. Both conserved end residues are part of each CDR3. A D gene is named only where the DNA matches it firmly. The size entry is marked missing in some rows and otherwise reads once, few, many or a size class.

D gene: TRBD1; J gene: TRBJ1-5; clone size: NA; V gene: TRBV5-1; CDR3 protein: CASSLGQTSSNQPQHF; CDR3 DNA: TGCGCCAGCAGCCTGGGACAGACAAGTAGCAATCAGCCCCAGCATTTT
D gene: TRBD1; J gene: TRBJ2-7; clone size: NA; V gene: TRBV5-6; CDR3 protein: CASSLAGGVGASEQYF; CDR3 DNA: TGTGCCAGCAGCTTGGCAGGGGGAGTGGGGGCTTCCGAGCAGTACTTC
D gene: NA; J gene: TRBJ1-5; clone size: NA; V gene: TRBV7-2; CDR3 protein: CASSQQVYSNQPQHF; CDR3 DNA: TGTGCCAGCAGCCAACAGGTATATAGCAATCAGCCCCAGCATTTT
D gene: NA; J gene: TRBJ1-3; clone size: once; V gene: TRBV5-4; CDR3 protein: CASSFYRAGNTIYF; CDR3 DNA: TGTGCCAGCAGCTTTTACAGGGCTGGAAACACCATATATTTT
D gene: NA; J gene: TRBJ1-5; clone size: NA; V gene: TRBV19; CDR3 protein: CASRGPNQPQHF; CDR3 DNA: TGTGCCAGTAGGGGCCCTAATCAGCCCCAGCATTTT
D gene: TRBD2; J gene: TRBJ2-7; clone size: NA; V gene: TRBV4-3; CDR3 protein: CASSPLAGGEYEQYF; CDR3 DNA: TGCGCCAGCAGTCCACTAGCGGGGGGGGAATACGAGCAGTACTTC
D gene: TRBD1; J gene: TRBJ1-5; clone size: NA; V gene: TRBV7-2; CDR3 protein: CASSSRTGLSQSQHF; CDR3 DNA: TGTGCCAGCAGTTCTAGGACAGGGCTAAGTCAGTCCCAGCATTTT
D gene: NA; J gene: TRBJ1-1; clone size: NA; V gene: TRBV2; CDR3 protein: CASSERVNTEAFF; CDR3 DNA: TGTGCCAGCAGTGAGAGGGTGAACACTGAAGCTTTCTTT
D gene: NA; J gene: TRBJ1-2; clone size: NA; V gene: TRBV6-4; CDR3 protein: CASSEQPGNPYGYTF; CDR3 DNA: TGTGCCAGCAGTGAACAACCAGGGAACCCCTATGGCTACACCTTC
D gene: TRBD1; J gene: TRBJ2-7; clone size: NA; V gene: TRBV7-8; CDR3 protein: CASSTDRGQHEQYF; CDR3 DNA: TGTGCCAGCAGCACGGACAGGGGGCAACACGAGCAGTACTTC
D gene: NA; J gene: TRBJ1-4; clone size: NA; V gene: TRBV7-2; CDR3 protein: CASSAQITTNEKLFF; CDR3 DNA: TGTGCCAGCAGCGCCCAGATTACAACTAATGAAAAACTGTTTTTT
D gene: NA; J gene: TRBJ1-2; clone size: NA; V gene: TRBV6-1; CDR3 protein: CASSEINLGGSYGYTF; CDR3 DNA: TGTGCCAGCAGTGAAATCAATTTGGGGGGATCCTATGGCTACACCTTC
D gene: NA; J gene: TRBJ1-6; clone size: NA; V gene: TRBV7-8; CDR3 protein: CASSLFGQGNSPLHF; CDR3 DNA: TGTGCCAGCAGCTTATTTGGGCAGGGTAATTCACCCCTCCACTTT
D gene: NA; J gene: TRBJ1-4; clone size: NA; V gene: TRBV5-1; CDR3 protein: CASSRQATNEKLFF; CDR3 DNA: TGCGCCAGCAGCCGACAGGCAACTAATGAAAAACTGTTTTTT
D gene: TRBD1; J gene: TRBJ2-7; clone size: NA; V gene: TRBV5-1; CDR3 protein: CASSGDREQYF; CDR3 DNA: TGCGCCAGCAGCGGGGACAGGGAGCAGTACTTC
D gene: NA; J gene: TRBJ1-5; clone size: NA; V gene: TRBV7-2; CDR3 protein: CASSLDSVQPQHF; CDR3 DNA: TGTGCCAGCAGCCTCGACAGTGTTCAGCCCCAGCATTTT
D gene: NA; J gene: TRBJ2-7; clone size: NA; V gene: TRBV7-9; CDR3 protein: CASSSRGLYEQYF; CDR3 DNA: TGTGCCAGCAGCTCCCGAGGCCTATACGAGCAGTACTTC
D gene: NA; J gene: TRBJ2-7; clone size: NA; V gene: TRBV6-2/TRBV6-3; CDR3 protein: CASSWDNWSSSYEQYF; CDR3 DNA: TGTGCCAGCAGTTGGGACAATTGGTCAAGCTCCTACGAGCAGTACTTC
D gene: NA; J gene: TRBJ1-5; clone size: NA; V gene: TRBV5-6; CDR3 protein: CASSSRGGVTGNQPQHF; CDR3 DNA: TGTGCCAGCAGCTCCCGAGGGGGGGTGACGGGCAATCAGCCCCAGCATTTT
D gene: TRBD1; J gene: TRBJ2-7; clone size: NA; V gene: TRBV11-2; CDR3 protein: CASSPLIPRDSPYEQYF; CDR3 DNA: TGTGCCAGCAGCCCGCTTATCCCCCGGGACAGCCCCTACGAGCAGTACTTC
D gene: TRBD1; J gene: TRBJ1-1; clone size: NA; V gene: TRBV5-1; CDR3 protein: CASSLQPGQGVSEAFF; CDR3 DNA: TGCGCCAGCAGCTTGCAGCCGGGACAGGGTGTGTCTGAAGCTTTCTTT
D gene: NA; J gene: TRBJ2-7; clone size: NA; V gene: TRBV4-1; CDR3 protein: CASSQGGGGSYEQYF; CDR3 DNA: TGCGCCAGCAGCCAAGGAGGGGGTGGATCCTACGAGCAGTACTTC